This T cell receptor (beta chain) came from a study of blood T cell repertoires in COVID-19. As processed by the authors: Quantification of nucleated cells was approximated via reference gene primer amplification. This table comes from immunoSEQ multiplex PCR, and its TCRdb copy is limited to in-frame clones, with some not included. The V and J calls and clone size come from that table; D and trimming were worked out from the DNA. Of 250,000 to 300,000 clones in the sample, roughly 86% were seen once. Material: PBMCs or T cells enriched from blood (not recorded which). The sequence was obtained from a woman aged 55-69 years who had recovered from COVID-19.

The CDR3 nucleotides are TGTGCCAGCAGTAGGGACAGGGGTGAGGAGACCCAGTACTTC. It translates to CASSRDRGEETQYF. This chain links TRBV2 with TRBJ2-5, with 10 bases that match TRBD1. This CDR3 spans 14 amino acids. J lost 5 bases, V lost 5 bases, and 5 bases had no gene match. CDR1 SNHLY and CDR2 FYNNEI come from the germline V gene.